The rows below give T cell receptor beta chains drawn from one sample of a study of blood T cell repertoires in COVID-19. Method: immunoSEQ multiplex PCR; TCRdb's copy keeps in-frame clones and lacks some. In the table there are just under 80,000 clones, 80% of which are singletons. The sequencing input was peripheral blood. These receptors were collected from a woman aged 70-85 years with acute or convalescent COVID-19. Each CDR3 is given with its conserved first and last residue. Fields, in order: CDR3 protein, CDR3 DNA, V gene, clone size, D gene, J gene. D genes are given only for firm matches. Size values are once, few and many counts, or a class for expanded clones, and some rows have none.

CDR3 protein: CASSLGHGGATGELFF
CDR3 DNA: TGTGCCAGCAGCTTAGGTCACGGGGGGGCGACCGGGGAGCTGTTTTTT
V gene: TRBV11-2
clone size: few
D gene: TRBD2
J gene: TRBJ2-2

CDR3 protein: CARSSRQENTEAFF
CDR3 DNA: TGTGCCAGATCATCCCGACAGGAGAACACTGAAGCTTTCTTT
V gene: TRBV3-1/TRBV3-2
clone size: .
D gene: .
J gene: TRBJ1-1

CDR3 protein: CASSLGHNNQPQHF
CDR3 DNA: TGTGCCAGCAGCTTAGGGCATAACAATCAGCCCCAGCATTTT
V gene: TRBV7-2
clone size: .
D gene: .
J gene: TRBJ1-5

CDR3 protein: CASSLWDREETQYF
CDR3 DNA: TGTGCCAGCAGCTTATGGGACAGAGAAGAGACCCAGTACTTC
V gene: TRBV11-3
clone size: .
D gene: TRBD1
J gene: TRBJ2-5

CDR3 protein: CASSQSQGGRNSPLHF
CDR3 DNA: TGTGCCAGCAGCCAGTCACAGGGGGGAAGGAATTCACCCCTCCACTTT
V gene: TRBV14
clone size: .
D gene: TRBD1
J gene: TRBJ1-6

CDR3 protein: CASSYEGLSGNTIYF
CDR3 DNA: TGTGCCAGCAGTTACGAGGGACTCTCTGGAAACACCATATATTTT
V gene: TRBV6-5
clone size: .
D gene: .
J gene: TRBJ1-3

CDR3 protein: CASSQDSVNTEAFF
CDR3 DNA: TGCGCCAGCAGCCAAGACTCCGTGAACACTGAAGCTTTCTTT
V gene: TRBV4-1
clone size: few
D gene: .
J gene: TRBJ1-1

CDR3 protein: CASSLRGMTGELFF
CDR3 DNA: TGTGCCAGCAGCTTGCGGGGGATGACCGGGGAGCTGTTTTTT
V gene: TRBV7-9
clone size: .
D gene: TRBD2
J gene: TRBJ2-2

CDR3 protein: CASSQERGGEETQYF
CDR3 DNA: TGCGCCAGCAGCCAAGAACGGGGGGGCGAAGAGACCCAGTACTTC
V gene: TRBV4-1
clone size: once
D gene: TRBD2
J gene: TRBJ2-5

CDR3 protein: CASSPTSNPVGGEETQYF
CDR3 DNA: TGTGCCAGCAGCCCTACCTCTAACCCCGTAGGGGGGGAAGAGACCCAGTACTTC
V gene: TRBV7-3
clone size: .
D gene: .
J gene: TRBJ2-5

CDR3 protein: CASSVGGINNQPQHF
CDR3 DNA: TGTGCCAGCAGCGTGGGAGGGATTAACAATCAGCCCCAGCATTTT
V gene: TRBV6-5
clone size: .
D gene: .
J gene: TRBJ1-5

CDR3 protein: CASSDIRNTEAFF
CDR3 DNA: TGTGCCAGCAGTGATATTCGGAACACTGAAGCTTTCTTT
V gene: TRBV6-1
clone size: .
D gene: .
J gene: TRBJ1-1

CDR3 protein: CASSGGVYEQYF
CDR3 DNA: TGTGCCAGCAGCGGGGGAGTCTACGAGCAGTACTTC
V gene: TRBV6-5
clone size: .
D gene: .
J gene: TRBJ2-7

CDR3 protein: CAISEGQAQPQHF
CDR3 DNA: TGTGCCATCAGTGAAGGACAGGCACAGCCCCAGCATTTT
V gene: TRBV10-3
clone size: .
D gene: TRBD1
J gene: TRBJ1-5

CDR3 protein: CASTRGGGTEAFF
CDR3 DNA: TGCGCCAGCACCCGGGGGGGAGGCACTGAAGCTTTCTTT
V gene: TRBV4-1
clone size: few
D gene: .
J gene: TRBJ1-1

CDR3 protein: CASSVAPSGMNTEAFF
CDR3 DNA: TGTGCCAGCAGCGTAGCTCCGTCAGGCATGAACACTGAAGCTTTCTTT
V gene: TRBV9
clone size: .
D gene: .
J gene: TRBJ1-1

CDR3 protein: CASGLLTGANGYTF
CDR3 DNA: TGTGCTAGTGGTTTGTTAACAGGGGCTAATGGCTACACCTTC
V gene: TRBV12-5
clone size: few
D gene: TRBD1
J gene: TRBJ1-2

CDR3 protein: CASSQDLRVMGNTIYF
CDR3 DNA: TGCGCCAGCAGCCAAGATCTCAGGGTGATGGGAAACACCATATATTTT
V gene: TRBV4-3
clone size: .
D gene: .
J gene: TRBJ1-3

CDR3 protein: CASSRRTGDSGNTIYF
CDR3 DNA: TGTGCCAGCAGCAGGCGGACAGGTGACTCTGGAAACACCATATATTTT
V gene: TRBV11-3
clone size: .
D gene: TRBD1
J gene: TRBJ1-3

CDR3 protein: CASSAEERAEAFF
CDR3 DNA: TGTGCCAGCAGTGCCGAGGAACGAGCTGAAGCTTTCTTT
V gene: TRBV6-4
clone size: once
D gene: .
J gene: TRBJ1-1

CDR3 protein: CASSSQGGSGNTIYF
CDR3 DNA: TGTGCCAGCAGCTCCCAGGGAGGATCTGGAAACACCATATATTTT
V gene: TRBV11-3
clone size: .
D gene: .
J gene: TRBJ1-3

CDR3 protein: CASTMGRDYGYTF
CDR3 DNA: TGTGCCAGCACCATGGGCAGGGACTATGGCTACACCTTC
V gene: TRBV9
clone size: .
D gene: .
J gene: TRBJ1-2

CDR3 protein: CATSDKLAGSYNEQFF
CDR3 DNA: TGTGCCACCAGTGACAAACTAGCCGGTTCCTACAATGAGCAGTTCTTC
V gene: TRBV24-1
clone size: .
D gene: .
J gene: TRBJ2-1

CDR3 protein: CASSRGRIATVDTQYF
CDR3 DNA: TGTGCCAGTAGCAGGGGGCGAATCGCCACTGTAGATACGCAGTATTTT
V gene: TRBV19
clone size: .
D gene: TRBD1
J gene: TRBJ2-3

CDR3 protein: CASSFQRTGPGNTIYF
CDR3 DNA: TGTGCCAGCAGCTTTCAAAGGACAGGGCCTGGAAACACCATATATTTT
V gene: TRBV7-2
clone size: .
D gene: TRBD1
J gene: TRBJ1-3

CDR3 protein: CASSQDFGQSGYGYTF
CDR3 DNA: TGTGCCAGCAGCCAAGATTTTGGACAGTCTGGCTATGGCTACACCTTC
V gene: TRBV4-2
clone size: .
D gene: .
J gene: TRBJ1-2

CDR3 protein: CASSLGRGETQYF
CDR3 DNA: TGTGCTAGCAGCTTAGGGCGGGGAGAGACCCAGTACTTC
V gene: TRBV7-7
clone size: .
D gene: .
J gene: TRBJ2-5

CDR3 protein: CASSPGQGSYNEQFF
CDR3 DNA: TGTGCCAGCAGCCCGGGACAGGGTTCCTACAATGAGCAGTTCTTC
V gene: TRBV5-4
clone size: .
D gene: TRBD1
J gene: TRBJ2-1

CDR3 protein: CASSGLSGGARETQYF
CDR3 DNA: TGTGCCAGCAGTGGGCTTAGCGGGGGGGCCCGGGAGACCCAGTACTTC
V gene: TRBV2
clone size: once
D gene: TRBD2
J gene: TRBJ2-5

CDR3 protein: CASSLVGGSVNYGYTF
CDR3 DNA: TGTGCCAGCAGCTTAGTGGGGGGGTCCGTTAACTATGGCTACACCTTC
V gene: TRBV7-9
clone size: .
D gene: .
J gene: TRBJ1-2

CDR3 protein: CASSLGTGGEQFF
CDR3 DNA: TGTGCCAGCAGCTTAGGTACAGGGGGTGAGCAGTTCTTC
V gene: TRBV5-4
clone size: .
D gene: TRBD1
J gene: TRBJ2-1